This entry describes one T cell receptor beta chain. This specimen comes from a study of shared clonotypes between healthy human individuals. For the study at large: Researchers assigned three CD4 naive, three CD4 memory, two CD8 naive and one CD8 memory plate to each donor.

Investigators divided CD4+ cells into CD45RA+ naive and CD45RA-negative memory subsets. A roughly 200 ng quantity of DNA, 29,000 or so T cell genomes, went into the sorted-subset replicate PCRs. Assay: immunoSEQ multiplex PCR; the TCRdb copy retains only in-frame clones and omits some. Among about 2.4 million clones listed, approximately 90% were seen once. Trimming removed 2 bases at V and 8 bases at J, with 15 bases between. This CDR3 comprises 14 residues. Germline CDR1 SNHLY, CDR2 FYNNEI. The sequenced sample was naive CD4+ T cells sorted from blood. Subset: CD45RA+ positively selected. The TCR originated in a man in his late teens or twenties in good health. The gene calls are TRBV2 and TRBJ1-2; D gene ambiguous. The CDR3 DNA is TGTGCCAGCAGTGAAAGGGTACTATTGCAGGGCTACACCTTC. Its protein product is CASSERVLLQGYTF.